This entry features one T cell receptor beta chain sequence. These data are taken from a study of technical replicates of blood from a few donors. TCRdb's table, derived via immunoSEQ multiplex PCR, lists solely in-frame clones and lacks some. The data contain about 70,000 clones, under 99% of them singletons. Germline CDR1 SGHAT, CDR2 FQNNGV. Trimming shortened V by 6 bases and J by 2 bases, and 22 bases separated the two germline ends. This CDR3 spans 17 amino acids. V gene TRBV11-2 combines with J gene TRBJ1-2, with D possibly TRBD1 on 5 matching bases. Sequencing input: T cells isolated from PBMCs. This TCR was recovered from a human donor in good health. The chain's CDR3 is CASRRILPKRQNYGYTF. The CDR3 DNA is TGTGCCAGCAGACGTATTCTCCCGAAAAGACAGAACTATGGCTACACCTTC.